The T cell receptor beta chain described here comes from a study of a mutant IDH1 vaccine in newly diagnosed glioma. Regarding the study as a whole: The authors found pseudoprogression apparently unrelated to changes in top peripheral T cell clonotypes. The study observed vaccine-induced immune responses in roughly 93% of patients.

The sample's time point: week 47, end of study. A 20-mer mutant IDH1 peptide at 300 ug was injected subcutaneously with topical imiquimod. This clone was observed a few times. Its specificity is unknown. Method: immunoSEQ multiplex PCR; TCRdb's copy keeps in-frame clones and lacks some. The sample records under 40,000 clones, around 82% being singletons. CDR3 length: 16 residues. Trimming took 3 bases from V and 2 from J, leaving 16 bases between them. CDR1 MGHRA and CDR2 YSYEKL come from the germline V gene. The chain employs TRBV4-1 and TRBJ1-1; tentatively, D is TRBD1 (5 bases). This receptor was taken from a man between 25 and 39 years old with glioma. Here the sequenced sample was PBMCs, taken from a glioma patient whose treatment included an IDH1 peptide vaccine. DNA of the CDR3: TGCGCCAGCAGCCAGGGTTCAGGAGGGGCCAACACTGAAGCTTTCTTT. The encoded protein is CASSQGSGGANTEAFF.